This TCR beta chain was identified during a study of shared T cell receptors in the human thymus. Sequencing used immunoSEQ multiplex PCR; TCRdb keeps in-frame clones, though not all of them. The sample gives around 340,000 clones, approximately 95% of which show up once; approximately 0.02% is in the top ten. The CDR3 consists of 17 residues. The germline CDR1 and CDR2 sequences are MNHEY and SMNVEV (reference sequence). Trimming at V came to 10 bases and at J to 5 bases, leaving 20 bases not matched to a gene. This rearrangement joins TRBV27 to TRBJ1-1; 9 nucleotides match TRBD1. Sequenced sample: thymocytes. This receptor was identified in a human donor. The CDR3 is CATRAPPQGASRTEAFF. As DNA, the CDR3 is TGTGCCACCCGAGCCCCCCCACAGGGGGCAAGTCGGACTGAAGCTTTCTTT.